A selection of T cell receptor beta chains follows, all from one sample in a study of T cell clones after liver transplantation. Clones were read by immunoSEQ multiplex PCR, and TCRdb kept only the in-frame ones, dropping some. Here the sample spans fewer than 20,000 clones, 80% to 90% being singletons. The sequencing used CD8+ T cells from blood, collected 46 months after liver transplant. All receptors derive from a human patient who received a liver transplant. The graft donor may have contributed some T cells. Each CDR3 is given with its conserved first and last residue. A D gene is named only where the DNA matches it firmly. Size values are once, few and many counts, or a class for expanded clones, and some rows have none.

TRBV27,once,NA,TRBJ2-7,CASSWTARREQYF,TGTGCCAGCAGTTGGACAGCCCGTCGTGAGCAGTACTTC
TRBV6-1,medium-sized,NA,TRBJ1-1,CASNTGLGTEAFF,TGTGCCAGCAATACAGGGTTGGGTACTGAAGCTTTCTTT
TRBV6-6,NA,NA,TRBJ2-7,CASSLYKDEQYF,TGTGCCAGCAGTTTGTACAAAGACGAGCAGTACTTC
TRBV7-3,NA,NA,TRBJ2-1,CASSATRNEQFF,TGTGCCAGCAGCGCGACAAGGAATGAGCAGTTCTTC
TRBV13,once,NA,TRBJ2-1,CASSLAGVGRRTESEQFF,TGTGCCAGCAGCTTAGCAGGGGTTGGGAGGAGGACGGAGAGTGAGCAGTTCTTC
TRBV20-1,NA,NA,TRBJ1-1,CSATSEVEAFF,TGCAGTGCTACATCGGAGGTTGAAGCTTTCTTT
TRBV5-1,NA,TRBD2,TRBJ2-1,CASSDLTSGFYNEQFF,TGCGCCAGCAGCGATCTGACTAGCGGGTTCTACAATGAGCAGTTCTTC
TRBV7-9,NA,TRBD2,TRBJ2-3,CASSGRITDTQYF,TGTGCCAGTAGCGGGAGGATCACAGATACGCAGTATTTT
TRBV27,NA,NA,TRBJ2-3,CASTNANTDTQYF,TGTGCCAGCACAAACGCCAACACAGATACGCAGTATTTT
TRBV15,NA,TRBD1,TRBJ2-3,CATSRGDREVGHTQYF,TGTGCCACCAGCAGAGGGGACAGGGAGGTGGGTCATACGCAGTATTTT
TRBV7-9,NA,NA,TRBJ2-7,CASSPELVFEQYF,TGTGCCAGCAGCCCCGAACTGGTTTTCGAGCAGTACTTC
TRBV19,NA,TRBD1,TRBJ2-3,CASSPYSDRDFYNTQYF,TGTGCCAGTAGTCCCTACTCAGACAGGGATTTCTACAATACGCAGTATTTT
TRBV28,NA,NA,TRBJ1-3,CASSPRQSGNTIYF,TGTGCCAGCAGTCCACGACAGAGTGGAAACACCATATATTTT
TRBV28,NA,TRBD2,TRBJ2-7,CASSLTSSGPYEQYF,TGTGCCAGCAGTTTGACGTCTAGCGGTCCCTACGAGCAGTACTTC
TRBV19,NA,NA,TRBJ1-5,CASSQTYSNQPQHF,TGTGCCAGTAGCCAAACTTATAGCAATCAGCCCCAGCATTTT
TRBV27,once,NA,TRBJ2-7,CASSFAGELRQYF,TGTGCCAGCAGTTTTGCAGGGGAATTGAGGCAGTACTTC
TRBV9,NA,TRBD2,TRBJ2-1,CASSVFTSGLNEQFF,TGTGCCAGCAGCGTATTTACTAGCGGGTTAAATGAGCAGTTCTTC
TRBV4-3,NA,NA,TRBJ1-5,CASSQDLAYSNQPQHF,TGCGCCAGCAGCCAAGATCTGGCCTATAGCAATCAGCCCCAGCATTTT
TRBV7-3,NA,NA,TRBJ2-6,CASSIFLRLQSRANVLTF,TGTGCCAGCAGCATATTCTTACGCTTACAAAGTCGGGCCAACGTCCTGACTTTC
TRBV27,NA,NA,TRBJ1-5,CASSGWGGQPQHF,TGTGCCAGCAGTGGTTGGGGCGGTCAGCCCCAGCATTTT
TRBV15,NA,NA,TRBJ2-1,CATSRDPNDYNEQFF,TGTGCCACCAGCAGAGATCCGAACGATTACAATGAGCAGTTCTTC
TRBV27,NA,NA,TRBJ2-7,CASSSPPEGDEQYF,TGTGCCAGCAGTTCCCCTCCGGAAGGGGACGAGCAGTACTTC
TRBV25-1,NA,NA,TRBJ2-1,CASRGLSPYNEQFF,TGTGCCAGCAGGGGCCTATCCCCCTACAATGAGCAGTTCTTC
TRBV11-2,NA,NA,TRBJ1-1,CASSYREPEAFF,TGTGCCAGCAGCTACAGGGAACCTGAAGCTTTCTTT
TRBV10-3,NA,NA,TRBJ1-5,CAISDGTLSNQPQHF,TGTGCCATCAGTGATGGGACACTTAGCAATCAGCCCCAGCATTTT
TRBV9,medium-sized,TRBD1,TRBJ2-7,CASSFGTGPYEQYF,TGTGCCAGCAGCTTTGGGACAGGGCCCTACGAGCAGTACTTC
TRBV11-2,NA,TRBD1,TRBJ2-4,CASSPPGQGAKNIQYF,TGTGCCAGCAGCCCCCCGGGACAGGGAGCCAAAAACATTCAGTACTTC
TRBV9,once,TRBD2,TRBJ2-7,CASGLGGSSYEQYF,TGTGCCAGCGGACTGGGGGGGAGCTCCTACGAGCAGTACTTC
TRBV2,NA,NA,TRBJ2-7,CASSPNTNEQYF,TGTGCCAGCAGCCCTAACACCAACGAGCAGTACTTC
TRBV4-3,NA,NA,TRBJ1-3,CASSQDRGGNTIYF,TGCGCCAGCAGCCAAGATCGGGGGGGAAACACCATATATTTT
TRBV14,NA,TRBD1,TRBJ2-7,CASSQDVRGPYEQYF,TGTGCCAGCAGCCAAGACGTAAGGGGGCCGTACGAGCAGTACTTC
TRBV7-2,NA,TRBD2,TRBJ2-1,CASSSSGAEQFF,TGTGCCAGCAGCTCTAGCGGGGCGGAGCAGTTCTTC
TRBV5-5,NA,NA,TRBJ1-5,CASSVEGYSNQPQHF,TGTGCCAGCAGTGTGGAGGGGTATAGCAATCAGCCCCAGCATTTT
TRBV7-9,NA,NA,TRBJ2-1,CASSSTSGEQFF,TGTGCCAGCAGCTCCACTTCGGGTGAGCAGTTCTTC
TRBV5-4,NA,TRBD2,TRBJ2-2,CASSSSSGVGTGELFF,TGTGCCAGCAGCTCGTCTAGCGGGGTCGGGACCGGGGAGCTGTTTTTT
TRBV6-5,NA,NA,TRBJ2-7,CASSPFSGYSVEQYF,TGTGCCAGCAGCCCTTTTTCTGGGTATTCGGTAGAGCAGTACTTC
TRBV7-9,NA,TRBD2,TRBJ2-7,CASSPGTSGSYEQYF,TGTGCCAGCAGTCCCGGGACTAGCGGCTCCTACGAGCAGTACTTC
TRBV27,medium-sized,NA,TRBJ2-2,CASRWIANTGELFF,TGTGCCAGCAGGTGGATAGCGAACACCGGGGAGCTGTTTTTT
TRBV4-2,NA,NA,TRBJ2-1,CASSQDPEGTYNEQFF,TGTGCCAGCAGCCAAGATCCCGAGGGCACATACAATGAGCAGTTCTTC
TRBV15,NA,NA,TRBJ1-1,CATSTINTEAFF,TGTGCCACCAGCACAATTAACACTGAAGCTTTCTTT
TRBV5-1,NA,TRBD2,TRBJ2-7,CASSLGNLAGEQYF,TGCGCCAGCAGCTTGGGGAACCTAGCGGGAGAGCAGTACTTC
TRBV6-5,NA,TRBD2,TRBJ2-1,CASSYRTSAYNEQFF,TGTGCCAGCAGTTATCGGACTAGCGCCTACAATGAGCAGTTCTTC
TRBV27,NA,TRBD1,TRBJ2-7,CASSPGTGYEQYF,TGTGCCAGCAGTCCCGGGACAGGATACGAGCAGTACTTC
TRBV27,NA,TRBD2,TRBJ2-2,CASSLSQTSANTGELFF,TGTGCCAGCAGTTTATCGCAGACTAGCGCGAACACCGGGGAGCTGTTTTTT
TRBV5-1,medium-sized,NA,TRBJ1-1,CASSLAGGGTEAFF,TGCGCCAGCAGCTTGGCTGGGGGCGGCACTGAAGCTTTCTTT
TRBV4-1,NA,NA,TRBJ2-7,CASSQGNGGEQYF,TGCGCCAGCAGCCAAGGGAACGGTGGCGAGCAGTACTTC
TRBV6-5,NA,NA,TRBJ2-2,CASSPALGELFF,TGTGCCAGCAGTCCCGCCCTTGGGGAGCTGTTTTTT
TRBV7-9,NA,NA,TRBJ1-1,CASSFEGDNKAFF,TGTGCCAGCAGCTTTGAGGGGGACAATAAAGCTTTCTTT
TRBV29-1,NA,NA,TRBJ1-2,CSALDSDYGYTF,TGCAGCGCCCTCGACAGCGACTATGGCTACACCTTC
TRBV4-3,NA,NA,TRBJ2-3,CASSQRSGGTDTQYF,TGCGCCAGCAGCCAAAGATCGGGGGGCACAGATACGCAGTATTTT
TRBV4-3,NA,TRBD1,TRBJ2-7,CASSQEKGQAYEQYF,TGCGCCAGCAGCCAAGAAAAAGGACAGGCCTACGAGCAGTACTTC
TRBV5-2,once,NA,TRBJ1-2,CASNAMREYETYGYTF,TGTGCCAGCAATGCCATGCGAGAGTACGAGACCTATGGCTACACCTTC
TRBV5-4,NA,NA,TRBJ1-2,CASSLYRVDYGYTF,TGTGCCAGCAGCTTGTATAGGGTGGACTATGGCTACACCTTC
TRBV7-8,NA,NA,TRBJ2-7,CASSPSGQYYEQYF,TGTGCCAGCAGCCCCAGCGGCCAGTACTACGAGCAGTACTTC
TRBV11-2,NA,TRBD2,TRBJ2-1,CASSLDHPGGPNEQFF,TGTGCCAGCAGCTTAGATCATCCGGGAGGGCCGAATGAGCAGTTCTTC
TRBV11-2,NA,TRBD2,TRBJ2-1,CASSFGTSGRGNEQFF,TGTGCCAGCAGCTTTGGGACTAGCGGGAGGGGGAATGAGCAGTTCTTC
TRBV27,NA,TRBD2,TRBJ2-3,CASSFTSGSTDTQYF,TGTGCCAGCAGTTTCACTAGCGGGAGCACAGATACGCAGTATTTT
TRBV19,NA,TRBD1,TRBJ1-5,CASSSDRGYSNQPQHF,TGTGCCAGTAGTTCCGACAGGGGATATAGCAATCAGCCCCAGCATTTT
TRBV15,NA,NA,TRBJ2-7,CATSRDIMTGEDYEQYF,TGTGCCACCAGCAGGGATATAATGACGGGGGAGGACTACGAGCAGTACTTC